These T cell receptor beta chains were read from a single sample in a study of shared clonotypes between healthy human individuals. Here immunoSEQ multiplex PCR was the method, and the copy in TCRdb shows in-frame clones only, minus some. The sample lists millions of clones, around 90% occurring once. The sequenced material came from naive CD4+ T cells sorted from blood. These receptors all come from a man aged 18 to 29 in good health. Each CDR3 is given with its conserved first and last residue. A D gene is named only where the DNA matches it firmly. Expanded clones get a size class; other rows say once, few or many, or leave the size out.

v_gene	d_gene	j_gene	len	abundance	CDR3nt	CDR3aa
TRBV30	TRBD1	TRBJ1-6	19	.	TGTGCCTGGAGTGCCCTGGGACAGGGGGCTCGCTCCTATAATTCACCCCTCCACTTT	CAWSALGQGARSYNSPLHF
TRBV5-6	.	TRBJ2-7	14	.	TGTGCCAGCAGCGGTGAGGTGGAGTGGTACGAGCAGTACTTC	CASSGEVEWYEQYF
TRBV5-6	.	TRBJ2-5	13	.	TGTGCCAGCAGCCTTCGGTGGATGGGAACCCAGTACTTC	CASSLRWMGTQYF
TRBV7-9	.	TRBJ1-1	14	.	TGTGCCAGCAGCTTAGGACAGTCCAACACTGAAGCTTTCTTT	CASSLGQSNTEAFF
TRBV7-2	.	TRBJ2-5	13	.	TGTGCCAGCAGCCGACAAGGGCAAGAGACCCAGTACTTC	CASSRQGQETQYF
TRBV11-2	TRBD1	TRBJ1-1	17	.	TGTGCCAGCAGCTTAAGAGGGGGCGCGGGGTGGAACACTGAAGCTTTCTTT	CASSLRGGAGWNTEAFF
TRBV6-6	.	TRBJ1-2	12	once	TGTGCCAGCATCTCCGAGGTGGATGGCTACACCTTC	CASISEVDGYTF
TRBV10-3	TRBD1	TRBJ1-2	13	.	TGTGCCATCAGTTTACAGGGGGCGTATGGCTACACCTTC	CAISLQGAYGYTF
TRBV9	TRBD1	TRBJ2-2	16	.	TGTGCCAGCGACAGGGTCGGCCTCGCGAACACCGGGGAGCTGTTTTTT	CASDRVGLANTGELFF
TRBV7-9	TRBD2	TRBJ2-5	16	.	TGTGCCAGCAGCTTAGTAACTAGCGGGCGCCAAGAGACCCAGTACTTC	CASSLVTSGRQETQYF
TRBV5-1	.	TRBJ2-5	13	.	TGCGCCAGCAGCAGGGAACCACAAGAGACCCAGTACTTC	CASSREPQETQYF
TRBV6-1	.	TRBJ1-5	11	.	TGTGCCAGCAGTGAGTATCAGCCCCAGCATTTT	CASSEYQPQHF
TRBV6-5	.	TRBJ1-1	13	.	TGTGCCAGCAGCTCAGGGTCCAACACTGAAGCTTTCTTT	CASSSGSNTEAFF
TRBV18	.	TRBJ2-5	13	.	TGTGCCTCAAATGGAGTTCCGGCGGAGACCCAGTACTTC	CASNGVPAETQYF
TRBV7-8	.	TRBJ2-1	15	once	TGTGCCAGCAGCGCGACCGCCAGCTCCTACAATGAGCAGTTCTTC	CASSATASSYNEQFF
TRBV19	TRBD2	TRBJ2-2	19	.	TGTGCCAGTAGTATAACCCCGAAGGTAGCGGGGGTTAACACCGGGGAGCTGTTTTTT	CASSITPKVAGVNTGELFF
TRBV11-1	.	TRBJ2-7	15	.	TGTGCCAGCAGCTTAGGGGACACGCCTTCTGTCGAGCAGTACTTC	CASSLGDTPSVEQYF
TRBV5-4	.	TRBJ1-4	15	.	TGTGCCAGCAGCTTCCAGTACGGGGGAGATGAAAAACTGTTTTTT	CASSFQYGGDEKLFF
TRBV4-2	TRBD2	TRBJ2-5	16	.	TGTGCCAGCAGCGAAACTAGCGGGGGGGCCGGGGAGACCCAGTACTTC	CASSETSGGAGETQYF
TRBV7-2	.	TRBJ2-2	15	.	TGTGCCAGCAGCTTAGCCGGATCGAACACCGGGGAGCTGTTTTTT	CASSLAGSNTGELFF
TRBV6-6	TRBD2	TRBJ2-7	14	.	TGTGCCAGCACCTCTAGGGGAGGGCCCTACGAGCAGTACTTC	CASTSRGGPYEQYF
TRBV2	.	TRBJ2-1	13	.	TGTGCCAGCAATCCCGGGGGTCACAATGAGCAGTTCTTC	CASNPGGHNEQFF
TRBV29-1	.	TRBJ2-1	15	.	TGCAGCGTTGTCCCAGGGACTCCAGCCGGGGATGAGCAGTTCTTC	CSVVPGTPAGDEQFF
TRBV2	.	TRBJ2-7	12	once	TGTGCCAGCAGAGACGACAGCTACGAGCAGTACTTC	CASRDDSYEQYF
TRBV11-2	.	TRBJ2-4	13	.	TGTGCCAGCAGCTTAGGGGGTACGAACATTCAGTACTTC	CASSLGGTNIQYF
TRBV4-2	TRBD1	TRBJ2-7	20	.	TGTGCCAGCAGCCAAGATTTTGCCCCGGGAGGGACAGGGGGCGCCTACGAGCAGTACTTC	CASSQDFAPGGTGGAYEQYF
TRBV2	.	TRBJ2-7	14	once	TGTGCCAGCAGTGCCCGGACCCTTCAGGACGAGCAGTACTTC	CASSARTLQDEQYF
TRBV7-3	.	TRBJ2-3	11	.	TGTGCCAGCAGCCCCCTTGATACGCAGTATTTT	CASSPLDTQYF
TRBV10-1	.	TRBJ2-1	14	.	TGCGCCAGCAGTGAAGCGGACGGATACAATGAGCAGTTCTTC	CASSEADGYNEQFF
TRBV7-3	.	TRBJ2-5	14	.	TGTGCCAGCAGCTTAACTAAAGCGGCGGGGACCCAGTACTTC	CASSLTKAAGTQYF
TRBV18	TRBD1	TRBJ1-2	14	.	TGTGCCAGCTCACCGGACAGGGAAAACTATGGCTACACCTTC	CASSPDRENYGYTF
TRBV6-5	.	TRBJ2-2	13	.	TGTGCCAGCAGTTTTCAGCGGTTCGGGGAGCTGTTTTTT	CASSFQRFGELFF
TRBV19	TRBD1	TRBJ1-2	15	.	TGTGCCAGTAGTATAGAGGACAGGGGACGGTATGGCTACACCTTC	CASSIEDRGRYGYTF
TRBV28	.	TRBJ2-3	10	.	TGTGCCACCTCGACAGATACGCAGTATTTT	CATSTDTQYF
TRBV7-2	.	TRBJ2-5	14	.	TGTGCCAGCAGCTTAGGTGGAGGTCAAGAGACCCAGTACTTC	CASSLGGGQETQYF
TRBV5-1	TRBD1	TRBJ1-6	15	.	TGCGCCAGCAGCTTGGAAGGGGACAGTAATTCACCCCTCCACTTT	CASSLEGDSNSPLHF
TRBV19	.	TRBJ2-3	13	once	TGTGCCACCTTTGGGCGCGACAGAGATACGCAGTATTTT	CATFGRDRDTQYF
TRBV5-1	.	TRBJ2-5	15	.	TGCGCCAGCAGTTTATTACCGACATCTCTAGAGACCCAGTACTTC	CASSLLPTSLETQYF
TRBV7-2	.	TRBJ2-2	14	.	TGTGCCAGCAGGCGATACAGTAGAGGCGGGGAGCTGTTTTTT	CASRRYSRGGELFF
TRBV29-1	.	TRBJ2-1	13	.	TGCAGCGTGGTCACATTCTCCTACAATGAGCAGTTCTTC	CSVVTFSYNEQFF
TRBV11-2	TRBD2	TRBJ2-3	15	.	TGTGCCAGCAGCGCCCTGAGCGGGAAAACAGATACGCAGTATTTT	CASSALSGKTDTQYF
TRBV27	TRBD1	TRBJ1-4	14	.	TGTGCCAGCAGTCTTGACAGGGGTAATGAAAAACTGTTTTTT	CASSLDRGNEKLFF
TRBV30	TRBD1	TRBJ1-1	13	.	TGTGCCTGGGACAGGGGGCTGGAGACTGAAGCTTTCTTT	CAWDRGLETEAFF
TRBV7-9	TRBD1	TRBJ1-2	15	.	TGTGCCAGCAGCTTAGTTCGCCCGACAGGGGAAGACTACACCTTC	CASSLVRPTGEDYTF
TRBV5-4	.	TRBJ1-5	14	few	TGTGCCAGCAGCTCTGCGGATAGCAATCAGCCCCAGCATTTT	CASSSADSNQPQHF
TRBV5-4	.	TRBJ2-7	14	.	TGTGCCAGCAGCTTGGTCGGCAGGGCGGGCGAGCAGTACTTC	CASSLVGRAGEQYF
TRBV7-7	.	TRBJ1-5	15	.	TGTGCTAGCAGCTTAGCAAAAGAGGGTCAGGAGCCCCAGCATTTT	CASSLAKEGQEPQHF
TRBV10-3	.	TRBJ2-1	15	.	TGTGCCATCAGTGTCACTACACCAGCATACAATGAGCAGTTCTTC	CAISVTTPAYNEQFF
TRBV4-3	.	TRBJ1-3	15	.	TGCGCCAGCAGCCAAGATCTTGTGGGTGGAAACACCATATATTTT	CASSQDLVGGNTIYF
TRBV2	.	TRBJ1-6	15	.	TGTGCCAGCGGAGCCCGCAGGGCTTATAATTCACCCCTCCACTTT	CASGARRAYNSPLHF
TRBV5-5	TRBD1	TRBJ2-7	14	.	TGTGCCAGCAGCGGGCGGACAGGGACCTACGAGCAGTACTTC	CASSGRTGTYEQYF
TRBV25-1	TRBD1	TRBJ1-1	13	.	TGTGCCAGCAGTGGGACAGGGAGCACTGAAGCTTTCTTT	CASSGTGSTEAFF
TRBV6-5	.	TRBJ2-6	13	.	TGTGCCAGCCACCCCGCTGGGGCCAACGTCCTGACTTTC	CASHPAGANVLTF
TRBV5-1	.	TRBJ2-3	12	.	TGCGCCAGCAGCGACCAGGGTGATACGCAGTATTTT	CASSDQGDTQYF
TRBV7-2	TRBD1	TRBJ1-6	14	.	TGTGCCAGCAGCACCCGGGACAGGGAAACACCCCTCCACTTT	CASSTRDRETPLHF
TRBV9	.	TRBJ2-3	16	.	TGTGCCAGCAGCGTAGTGGGGGACATATTCACAGATACGCAGTATTTT	CASSVVGDIFTDTQYF
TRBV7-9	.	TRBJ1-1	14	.	TGTGCCAGCAGCTTGGGCATAACAAACACTGAAGCTTTCTTT	CASSLGITNTEAFF
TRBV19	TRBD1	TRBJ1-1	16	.	TGTGCCAGTAGTATAGAGACCCTAACAGGGGGCTCCGAAGCTTTCTTT	CASSIETLTGGSEAFF
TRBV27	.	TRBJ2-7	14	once	TGTGCCAGCAGTCCGTGGGACGGGACCTACGAGCAGTACTTC	CASSPWDGTYEQYF
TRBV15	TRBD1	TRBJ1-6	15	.	TGTGCCACCAGCACCAGGGACAGGGGAAATTCACCCCTCCACTTT	CATSTRDRGNSPLHF